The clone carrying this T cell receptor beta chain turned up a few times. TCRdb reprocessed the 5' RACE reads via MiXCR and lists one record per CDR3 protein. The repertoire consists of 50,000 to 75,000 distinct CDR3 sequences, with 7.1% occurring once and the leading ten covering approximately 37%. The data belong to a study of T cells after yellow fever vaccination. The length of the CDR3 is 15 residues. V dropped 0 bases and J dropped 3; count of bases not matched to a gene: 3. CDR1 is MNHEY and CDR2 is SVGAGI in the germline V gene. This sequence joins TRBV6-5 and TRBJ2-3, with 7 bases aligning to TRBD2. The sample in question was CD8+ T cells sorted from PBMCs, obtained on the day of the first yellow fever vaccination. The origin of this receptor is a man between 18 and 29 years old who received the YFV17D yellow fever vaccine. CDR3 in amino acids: CASSYSGGGTDTQYF. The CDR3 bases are TGTGCCAGCAGTTACTCGGGCGGGGGAACAGATACGCAGTATTTT.